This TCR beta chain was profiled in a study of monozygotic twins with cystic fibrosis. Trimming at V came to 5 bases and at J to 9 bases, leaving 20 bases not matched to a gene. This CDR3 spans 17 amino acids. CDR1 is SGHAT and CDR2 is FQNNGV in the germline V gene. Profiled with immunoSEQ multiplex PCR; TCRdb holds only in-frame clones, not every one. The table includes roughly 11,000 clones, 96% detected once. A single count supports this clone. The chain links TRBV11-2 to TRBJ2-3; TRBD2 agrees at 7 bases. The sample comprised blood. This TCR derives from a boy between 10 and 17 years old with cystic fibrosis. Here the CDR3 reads CASSPRQERGPPGTQYF. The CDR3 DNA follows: TGTGCCAGCAGCCCGCGGCAGGAGCGGGGACCCCCCGGGACGCAGTATTTT.